One and the same sample provided the 24 T cell receptor beta chains below, sequenced in a study of spatial heterogeneity in lung cancer. One entry per CDR3 protein results from TCRdb running MiXCR on the 5' RACE reads. Altogether several thousand distinct CDR3 sequences are present, 6.5% to 8.5% being singletons, with the ten largest covering about 9.2%. Antigens of these TCRs are unknown. Described time point: sample taken at primary tumor resection. Study-level points and caveats: It was found that expanded intratumoral alpha and beta TCR counts tracked tumor mutation counts.

The sequencing used lung tumor tissue, collected at surgery. The receptors originated from a male donor with early-stage non-small cell lung cancer.

This clonotype is labeled as medium-sized. The chain joins TRBV10-3 to TRBJ1-1, with TRBD1 identical over 7 bases. Germline V gene lookup returns CDR1 ENHRY and CDR2 SYGVKD. This CDR3 region has 12 residues. V trimming: 8 bases; J trimming: 3 bases; junction bases outside the gene matches: 3. The CDR3 DNA follows: TGTGCCATCGGTACAGGGGACACTGAAGCTTTCTTT. Translating gives CAIGTGDTEAFF.

This clonotype came up many times. This chain connects TRBV7-9 to TRBJ2-5; no definite D call. V was clipped by 4 bases and J by 2 bases, with 2 bases between them. Germline CDR1 reads SEHNR; CDR2 reads FQNEAQ (reference sequence). The CDR3 extends over 11 amino acids. The chain's CDR3 is CASSSQETQYF. The CDR3 DNA is TGTGCCAGCAGCTCACAAGAGACCCAGTACTTC.

This clonotype was counted ten times or more. The chain couples TRBV11-1 to TRBJ1-2; D ambiguous. The length of the CDR3 is 13 residues. V lost 3 bases and J lost 5, with 10 bases in between. Germline V gene lookup returns CDR1 SGHAT and CDR2 FQDESV (reference sequence). The CDR3 region has the DNA TGTGCCAGCAGCTTCGCCCTCGCATATGGCTACACCTTC. It encodes CASSFALAYGYTF.

In this sample, this clonotype turned up a few times. The CDR3 protein is CASSRSPGVSYNEQFF. The CDR3 DNA is TGTGCCAGCAGTCGGTCGCCGGGGGTCTCCTACAATGAGCAGTTCTTC. The genes are TRBV28 and TRBJ2-1, with TRBD2 as a possible D gene (6 bases). The CDR3 extends over 16 amino acids. The V and J ends lost 5 bases and 0 bases respectively, with 14 bases between them. Germline V gene sequence: CDR1 MDHEN, CDR2 SYDVKM.

The table lists this clonotype with many counts. The chain joins TRBV20-1 to TRBJ2-3; D may be TRBD2 (6 bases). CDR3 length: 15 residues. The V gene's germline CDR1 is DFQATT and CDR2 SNEGSKA (reference sequence). V shed 3 bases and J shed 5 bases, with 18 bases lying between them. CDR3 in DNA: TGCAGTGCTAGGACCCTAGGCGGGAACATAGATACGCAGTATTTT. Protein: CSARTLGGNIDTQYF.

This clonotype was picked up many times. V usage is TRBV29-1 and J usage is TRBJ2-3; D unclear. The CDR3 length is 13 residues. Trimming cost V 7 bases and J 0 bases, with 11 bases left between them. Germline V gene lookup returns CDR1 SQVTM and CDR2 ANQGSEA. The CDR3 nucleotides read TGCAGCGCCGTACAAGGAAGCACAGATACGCAGTATTTT. Translating it yields CSAVQGSTDTQYF.

This chain links TRBV12-3 or TRBV12-4 with TRBJ2-2, with TRBD1 matching over 10 bases. This CDR3 is built from 17 residues. V dropped 6 bases and J dropped 6; count of bases not matched to a gene: 13. CDR3 nucleotide sequence: TGTGCCAGCAGACCTAATCCGGGACAGGGGAAAGCCGGGGAGCTGTTTTTT. Protein: CASRPNPGQGKAGELFF.

By its share, this clonotype is medium-sized. The V and J genes are TRBV12-3 or TRBV12-4 and TRBJ2-7; no reliable D call. V lost 8 bases to trimming and J lost 1 base, with 12 bases between them. CDR3 size: 13 residues. The CDR3 nucleotides read TGTGCCAGCCGGCTCTCCACGTCCTACGAGCAGTACTTC. This gives the protein CASRLSTSYEQYF.

This clonotype counts as medium-sized. V is TRBV19 and J is TRBJ1-5; D gene unclear. V lost 7 bases, J lost 7 bases, and 11 bases lay in between. CDR1 is LNHDA, CDR2 SQIVND, per germline (reference sequence). The CDR3 is 12 amino acids. The CDR3 reads CASTDGHQPQHF. CDR3 bases: TGTGCCAGTACCGATGGGCACCAGCCCCAGCATTTT.

This clonotype was seen repeatedly, ten times or more. The rearrangement links TRBV29-1 to TRBJ1-1; weak D call: TRBD1 (5 bases). There are 14 residues in the CDR3. V lost 0 bases and J lost 1, with 9 bases in between. Germline CDR1 and CDR2: SQVTM and ANQGSEA. The CDR3 coding sequence is TGCAGCGTTGAAGATCGGGGCAGGAACACTGAAGCTTTCTTT. Translating it yields CSVEDRGRNTEAFF.

This clonotype was found many times. The chain uses TRBV28 and TRBJ2-3; D might be TRBD2 (6 bases). CDR1 MDHEN and CDR2 SYDVKM come from the germline V gene. The CDR3 spans 14 residues. V was trimmed by 7 bases and J by 0 bases, leaving 11 bases between them. This CDR3 reads CASKGGLSTDTQYF. CDR3 coding DNA: TGTGCCAGCAAGGGAGGTCTAAGCACAGATACGCAGTATTTT.

The rearrangement uses TRBV19 and TRBJ1-5; a possible D gene is TRBD1 (5 bases). The CDR3 loop spans 13 amino acids. Trimming stripped 5 bases from V and 4 bases from J, with 9 bases between. Germline CDR1 and CDR2: LNHDA and SQIVND (reference sequence). CDR3 loop: CASSSQVNQPQHF. Written as DNA, the CDR3 is TGTGCCAGTAGTTCACAGGTAAATCAGCCCCAGCATTTT.

Sample share makes this clonotype medium-sized. V and J are TRBV7-2 and TRBJ2-5; D gene unclear. CDR1 and CDR2 (germline): SGHTA, FQGNSA. The CDR3 is 15 amino acids. The V end lost 0 bases, the J end lost 5 bases, and 13 bases lay between the germline ends. CDR3: CASSLAVGVGETQYF. The CDR3 nucleotides read TGTGCCAGCAGCTTAGCGGTCGGAGTCGGGGAGACCCAGTACTTC.

J is TRBJ2-7 and V is TRBV28; D may be TRBD1 (6 bases). Germline assignment: CDR1 MDHEN and CDR2 SYDVKM. The CDR3 has 13 amino acids. The ends were cut back, 6 bases at V and 2 bases at J, with 11 bases in the middle. The CDR3, as DNA: TGTGCCAGCAGCCCGGGACAAACCTACGAGCAGTACTTC. Translating gives CASSPGQTYEQYF.

By sample share, this clonotype is medium-sized. The gene calls are TRBV9 and TRBJ1-2, with D possibly TRBD1 on 5 matching bases. The CDR3 runs 13 residues. Germline CDR1 and CDR2: SGDLS and YYNGEE. The V end lost 2 bases, the J end lost 6 bases, and 11 bases lay between the germline ends. The CDR3 here is CASSVRGTHGYTF. CDR3 DNA sequence: TGTGCCAGCAGCGTGAGAGGGACCCATGGCTACACCTTC.

This clonotype is labeled medium-sized (0.01 to 0.1%). CDR3 sequence: CASSSRTGSVRLHF. CDR3 in DNA: TGTGCCAGCAGCTCCAGGACAGGTTCAGTTCGCCTCCACTTT. The chain couples TRBV2 to TRBJ1-6; 7 bases are a match to TRBD1. Germline trimming cut 6 bases from V and 15 bases from J; bases unmatched to any gene: 14. This CDR3 is 14 amino acids long. Germline V gives CDR1 SNHLY, CDR2 FYNNEI. The full variable domain, rest sourced from reference TRBV2 and TRBJ1-6, is EPEVTQTPSHQVTQMGQEVILRCVPISNHLYFYWYRQILGQKVEFLVSFYNNEISEKSEIFDDQFSVERPDGSNFTLKIRSTKLEDSAMYFCASSSRTGSVRLHFGNGTRLTVT.

Here the CDR3 reads CSVDHVSSYNEQFF. CDR3 nucleotides: TGCAGCGTTGATCACGTTAGCTCCTACAATGAGCAGTTCTTC. The V gene is TRBV29-1, the J gene TRBJ2-1; D uncertain. This CDR3 is built from 14 residues. Trimming took off 3 bases at V and 0 bases at J, with 9 bases between the two ends. Germline CDR1 is SQVTM and CDR2 is ANQGSEA.

This clonotype has more than one count but fewer than ten. The chain uses TRBV6-5 and TRBJ2-3, with 8 bases matching TRBD1. Looked up from germline, CDR1 is MNHEY and CDR2 is SVGAGI. This CDR3 contains 16 residues. The junction had 9 bases not matched to a gene; V was cut back by 2 bases and J by 5 bases. The CDR3 DNA follows: TGTGCCAGCAGTTACGGTTCCGGGACAGGTCGAGATACGCAGTATTTT. It translates to CASSYGSGTGRDTQYF.

This clonotype was seen more than once but under ten times. This chain connects TRBV20-1 to TRBJ2-7, with D perhaps TRBD1 (7 bases). V was shortened by 5 bases and J by 3 bases, with 17 bases between the two germline ends. The CDR3 consists of 14 residues. Germline V gene lookup returns CDR1 DFQATT and CDR2 SNEGSKA (reference sequence). The CDR3, as DNA: TGCAGTGCTTCAGGGGGAGGACGTTACTACGAGCAGTACTTC. Protein sequence: CSASGGGRYYEQYF.

This clonotype showed up many times. The chain carries TRBV5-1 and TRBJ2-7; D is unresolved. CDR1 SGHRS and CDR2 YFSETQ come from the germline V gene. The CDR3 has 13 residues. Trimming left V 1 base short and J 0 bases short, with 5 bases between. CDR3 DNA: TGCGCCAGCAGCTTGACGAGCTCCTACGAGCAGTACTTC. This translates into CASSLTSSYEQYF.

Ten or more counts support this clonotype. The V call is TRBV24-1, the J call TRBJ2-1; a weak D match, TRBD2 (5 bases). The V end was cut by 5 bases, the J end by 7 bases, with 11 bases between. Germline CDR1 is KGHDR and CDR2 is SFDVKD. The CDR3 totals 13 residues. The DNA of the CDR3 is TGTGCCACCAGTGCCCCGGACTCGAATGAGCAGTTCTTC. Its protein is CATSAPDSNEQFF.

The chain is built from TRBV24-1 and TRBJ2-2; D is perhaps TRBD2 (5 bases). CDR1 is KGHDR and CDR2 is SFDVKD in the germline V gene. The CDR3 extends over 12 amino acids. Trimming removed 9 bases from V and 4 bases from J, with 8 bases in between. In nucleotides, the CDR3 is TGTGCCACCTGGAGCGGCACCGGGGAGCTGTTTTTT. Encoded protein: CATWSGTGELFF.

By frequency in the sample, this clonotype is medium-sized. This chain connects TRBV29-1 to TRBJ2-4, with 11 bases lining up with TRBD2. Trimming cost V 3 bases and J 8 bases; bases outside gene matches: 3. The CDR3 contains 13 residues. Germline V gene lookup returns CDR1 SQVTM and CDR2 ANQGSEA. DNA of the CDR3: TGCAGCGTTGATAGCGGGGGGGCCGACATTCAGTACTTC. It codes for CSVDSGGADIQYF.

Judged by abundance, this clonotype is medium-sized (0.01 to 0.1%). The chain links TRBV6-5 to TRBJ2-3, with D tentatively TRBD1 (6 bases). V was cut by 5 bases and J by 2 bases, with 17 bases left in between. CDR1 and CDR2 from the germline V gene are MNHEY and SVGAGI. The CDR3 runs to 16 residues. The CDR3 DNA reads TGTGCCAGCAGTCCCTTGGACAGCTACTCCACAGATACGCAGTATTTT. Residues: CASSPLDSYSTDTQYF.